The 10 T cell receptor beta chains below were found in one sample sequenced in a study of beta chain features in type 1 diabetes. Of the isolated RNA, all was reverse transcribed, and so the sequenced material was expressed TCRB transcripts. Assay: immunoSEQ multiplex PCR; the TCRdb copy retains only in-frame clones and omits some. The table includes about 350,000 clones, about 18% detected once. Sequencing was performed on naive CD4+ T cells from blood. The receptor set was obtained from a woman younger than 30 in good health.

This clone was seen more than once but under ten times. The chain couples TRBV13 to TRBJ2-1, with 12 bases matching TRBD2. CDR1 is PRHDT, CDR2 FYEKMQ, per germline (reference sequence). V was pared by 5 bases and J by 6 bases, with 5 bases of the junction left unmatched. CDR3 length equals 15 residues. As DNA, the CDR3 is TGTGCCAGCAGCCGTTGGACTAGCGGGGCCAATGAGCAGTTCTTC. Protein: CASSRWTSGANEQFF.

This clone appeared a few times. The genes are TRBV28 and TRBJ2-6, with D perhaps TRBD2 (5 bases). Germline V lookup: CDR1 MDHEN, CDR2 SYDVKM. Deletions cut 6 bases from V and 0 bases from J, with 12 bases between. This CDR3 region has 16 residues. The CDR3 here is CASRRAGTSGANVLTF. The DNA for the CDR3 is TGTGCCAGCAGGCGGGCGGGCACCTCTGGGGCCAACGTCCTGACTTTC.

The chain has TRBV25-1 and TRBJ1-5; 7 bases are shared with TRBD1. This CDR3 spans 12 amino acids. Germline CDR1 MGHDK, CDR2 SYGVNS. Trimming took 2 bases from V and 9 from J; bases not matched to a gene: 1. The CDR3 nucleotides are TGTGCCAGCAGTGAAGGGACAGCGCCCCAGCATTTT. It yields the protein CASSEGTAPQHF.

The chain combines TRBV19 with TRBJ1-2, with 8 bases matching TRBD1. Per germline, CDR1 LNHDA and CDR2 SQIVND (reference sequence). Unmatched junction bases numbered 9, after V lost 8 bases and J lost 7 bases. The CDR3 spans 13 residues. The CDR3: CASRQGRRVGYTF. In nucleotides, the CDR3 is TGTGCCAGTCGACAGGGGCGTCGCGTTGGCTACACCTTC. The variable domain in full, completed from reference TRBV19 and TRBJ1-2, reads DGGITQSPKYLFRKEGQNVTLSCEQNLNHDAMYWYRQDPGQGLRLIYYSQIVNDFQKGDIAEGYSVSREKKESFPLTVTSAQKNPTAFYLCASRQGRRVGYTFGSGTRLTVV.

The chain has TRBV4-2 and TRBJ2-7; the match to TRBD1 covers 7 bases. The CDR3 extends over 14 amino acids. Looked up from germline, CDR1 is LGHNA and CDR2 is YNFKEQ. V dropped 4 bases and J dropped 5; count of bases not matched to a gene: 8. CDR3 coding DNA: TGTGCCAGCAGCCTAGATACAGGGGCGAACGAGCAGTACTTC. Translation gives CASSLDTGANEQYF.

CDR3 in amino acids: CASSPSGRGIDTQYF. CDR3 coding DNA: TGTGCCAGCAGCCCTAGCGGGAGGGGGATAGATACGCAGTATTTT. This chain links TRBV9 with TRBJ2-3; 12 nucleotides match TRBD2. The CDR3 is 15 residues long. Trimming cost V 4 bases and J 5 bases; bases outside gene matches: 5. The germline V gene encodes CDR1 SGDLS and CDR2 YYNGEE. Supplemented by reference TRBV9 and TRBJ2-3, the full variable domain reads DSGVTQTPKHLITATGQRVTLRCSPRSGDLSVYWYQQSLDQGLQFLIQYYNGEERAKGNILERFSAQQFPDLHSELNLSSLELGDSALYFCASSPSGRGIDTQYFGPGTRLTVL.

The chain has TRBV5-1 and TRBJ2-7; D perhaps matches TRBD2 (7 bases). There are 15 residues in the CDR3. Trimming shortened V by 4 bases and J by 3 bases, and 17 bases separated the two germline ends. In germline, CDR1 is SGHRS, CDR2 YFSETQ. This chain's CDR3 is CASSLGGRGYYEQYF. The CDR3 coding sequence is TGCGCCAGCAGCCTGGGGGGGCGCGGGTACTACGAGCAGTACTTC.

This CDR3 reads CASREQGAMGSEQYF. CDR3 coding DNA: TGTGCCAGCAGGGAACAGGGGGCTATGGGTAGCGAGCAGTACTTC. The rearrangement joins TRBV6-5 to TRBJ2-7; 9 positions match TRBD1. The CDR3 spans 15 residues. The V gene's germline CDR1 is MNHEY and CDR2 SVGAGI. V dropped 6 bases and J dropped 6; count of bases not matched to a gene: 12.

The chain joins TRBV7-2 to TRBJ2-7; D is unclear. CDR3 length: 13 residues. Germline V gene lookup returns CDR1 SGHTA and CDR2 FQGNSA. V was clipped by 1 base and J by 0 bases, with 4 bases between them. CDR3 sequence (DNA): TGTGCCAGCAGCTTAGAACACTCCTACGAGCAGTACTTC. This sequence encodes CASSLEHSYEQYF.

V and J are TRBV7-9 and TRBJ2-7; D possibly corresponds to TRBD1 (6 bases). Germline CDR1 SEHNR, CDR2 FQNEAQ (reference sequence). The CDR3 is 14 amino acids. Trimming removed 2 bases at V and 5 bases at J, with 13 bases between. The CDR3 loop is CASSLLTGLDEQYF. The CDR3 DNA reads TGTGCCAGCAGCTTATTAACAGGGCTTGACGAGCAGTACTTC.